These 26 T cell receptor beta chains were all obtained from the same sample, sequenced in a study of cytomegalovirus exposure and HLA in healthy donors. 13 Jbeta primers and 60 Vbeta primers were used for the PCR. Clones were sequenced by immunoSEQ multiplex PCR, and TCRdb holds only the in-frame ones, with some missing. The specimen's table records approximately 110,000 clones. Sequenced material: PBMCs. The receptors were gathered from a man aged 25-40 years in good health and CMV-seronegative.

The gene calls are TRBV11-3 and TRBJ2-3; weak D call: TRBD2 (5 bases). V was pared by 1 base and J by 6 bases, with 5 bases between. Germline V gene sequence: CDR1 SGHNT, CDR2 YENEEA. The CDR3 has 12 amino acids. In DNA form, the CDR3 reads TGTGCCAGCAGCTTAGCGGGGGATACGCAGTATTTT. Translating gives CASSLAGDTQYF.

The J gene is TRBJ2-1, the V gene TRBV6-1; 9 bases are a match to TRBD2. There are 15 residues in the CDR3. The junction had 2 bases not matched to a gene; V was cut back by 2 bases and J by 3 bases. Germline CDR1 reads MNHNS; CDR2 reads SASEGT. The CDR3 DNA sequence: TGTGCCAGCAGTGAACTAGCGGGGTTCTACAATGAGCAGTTCTTC. This translates into CASSELAGFYNEQFF.

The chain links TRBV30 to TRBJ2-7; D ambiguous. V was shortened by 3 bases and J by 5 bases, with 14 bases between the two germline ends. The CDR3 runs 13 residues. Germline V CDR1 and CDR2: GTSNPN, SVGIG (reference sequence). The CDR3 region has the DNA TGTGCCTGGAGCCGAGACTCGGTTGACGAGCAGTACTTC. Translation gives CAWSRDSVDEQYF. The full variable domain, rest sourced from reference TRBV30 and TRBJ2-7, is SQTIHQWPATLVQPVGSPLSLECTVEGTSNPNLYWYRQAAGRGLQLLFYSVGIGQISSEVPQNLSASRPQDRQFILSSKKLLLSDSGFYLCAWSRDSVDEQYFGPGTRLTVT.

The chain combines TRBV6-1 with TRBJ2-7; D might be TRBD2 (5 bases). Trimming removed 1 base at V and 6 bases at J, with 13 bases between. CDR1 is MNHNS, CDR2 SASEGT, per germline. This CDR3 is built from 14 residues. Here the CDR3 DNA reads TGTGCCAGCAGTGAAGTCCGGGATGTCAGCGAGCAGTACTTC. It specifies CASSEVRDVSEQYF.

The chain is built from TRBV27 and TRBJ2-7; 7 nucleotides line up with TRBD2. Trimming removed 4 bases from V and 3 bases from J; junction bases left unmatched: 9. The CDR3 runs 15 residues. CDR1 MNHEY and CDR2 SMNVEV come from the germline V gene (reference sequence). As DNA, the CDR3 is TGTGCCAGCAGTTCTGAGGAGCGGGGCGGCTACGAGCAGTACTTC. Translated: CASSSEERGGYEQYF.

This chain connects TRBV6-1 to TRBJ2-7; 9 bases align to TRBD2. J was trimmed by 1 base and V by 2 bases; bases with no gene match: 6. The CDR3 extends over 16 amino acids. CDR1 is MNHNS and CDR2 is SASEGT in the germline V gene. For the CDR3, the DNA is TGTGCCAGCAGTGAAAACCGGCTAGCGGGATCCTACGAGCAGTACTTC. Translation: CASSENRLAGSYEQYF.

The chain employs TRBV19 and TRBJ2-3; 8 bases agree with TRBD1. Germline values: CDR1 LNHDA, CDR2 SQIVND (reference sequence). The junction had 2 bases not matched to a gene; V was cut back by 3 bases and J by 0 bases. The CDR3 spans 15 residues. CDR3 DNA sequence: TGTGCCAGTAGTATGGGGACAGGTAGCACAGATACGCAGTATTTT. Its translation is CASSMGTGSTDTQYF.

This chain joins TRBV19 and TRBJ2-2; 10 bases are shared with TRBD1. The CDR3 spans 16 residues. V lost 3 bases to trimming and J lost 2 bases; unmatched junction nucleotides: 3. Germline V gene data show CDR1 as LNHDA and CDR2 as SQIVND (reference sequence). The CDR3 region is CASSMGTGDNTGELFF. The CDR3, as DNA: TGTGCCAGTAGTATGGGGACAGGGGATAACACCGGGGAGCTGTTTTTT.

CDR3 in DNA: TGTGCCAGCAGCTTAAGCGGGGTGAACACTGAAGCTTTCTTT. It yields the protein CASSLSGVNTEAFF. V and J are TRBV7-3 and TRBJ1-1; D unresolved. Trimming left V 1 base short and J 0 bases short, with 6 bases between. Germline V gene data show CDR1 as SGHTA and CDR2 as FQGTGA. The CDR3 sequence is 14 residues long.

V gene TRBV5-1 combines with J gene TRBJ2-5; TRBD2 aligns across 7 bases. The V gene end was trimmed by 4 bases and the J gene end by 3 bases; junction bases not matched to a gene: 12. Germline loops: CDR1 SGHRS, CDR2 YFSETQ. The CDR3 contains 16 residues. In DNA form, the CDR3 reads TGCGCCAGCAGCCCTCTCGGGGTTCGGGGGGAAGAGACCCAGTACTTC. As protein: CASSPLGVRGEETQYF.

The chain's CDR3 is CASSDGTSGTDTQYF. CDR3 in DNA: TGTGCCAGCAGTGACGGAACTAGCGGCACAGATACGCAGTATTTT. The chain couples TRBV6-4 to TRBJ2-3, with 7 bases fitting TRBD2. V lost 2 bases, J lost 1 base, and 3 bases stayed unmatched. Looked up from germline, CDR1 is MRHNA and CDR2 is SNTAGT. The CDR3 is 15 amino acids.

The chain carries TRBV21-1 and TRBJ2-7; the table's TRBD1 call for D was not verified on the DNA. TRBV21-1 is a documented pseudogene. CDR3 length equals 15 residues. The CDR3 region has the DNA TGTGCCAGCAGCGGCCCGACAGGGGCCCCCTACGAGCAGTACTTC. Translated: CASSGPTGAPYEQYF.

The gene calls are TRBV15 and TRBJ2-6, with D possibly TRBD1 on 5 matching bases. Trimming stripped 0 bases from V and 1 base from J, with 7 bases between. CDR1 and CDR2 (germline): LNHNV, YYDKDF (reference sequence). This CDR3 comprises 16 residues. The CDR3 reads CATSRDRESGANVLTF. CDR3 bases: TGTGCCACCAGCAGAGACAGGGAATCTGGGGCCAACGTCCTGACTTTC.

The chain links TRBV18 to TRBJ2-1; 9 bases match TRBD2. V lost 2 bases, J lost 7 bases, and 6 bases stayed unmatched. CDR1 is KGHSH, CDR2 LQKENI, per germline. The CDR3 is made up of 15 amino acids. Here the CDR3 DNA reads TGTGCCAGCTCACCATCGGCGGGAGGGGGGAATGAGCAGTTCTTC. Translated: CASSPSAGGGNEQFF.

CDR3 sequence: CASSMRQGSTEAFF. DNA for the CDR3: TGTGCCAGCAGCATGAGACAGGGGAGCACTGAAGCTTTCTTT. This chain joins TRBV7-2 and TRBJ1-1, with 8 bases fitting TRBD1. Germline V CDR1 and CDR2: SGHTA, FQGNSA. CDR3 length: 14 amino acids. Losses at the gene ends were 5 bases for V and 4 bases for J; bases not matched to a gene: 6.

The chain has TRBV2 and TRBJ1-5, with TRBD1 as a possible D gene (5 bases). The CDR3 totals 18 residues. Trimming pared 8 bases from V and 0 bases from J, leaving 23 bases between. Germline V gene lookup returns CDR1 SNHLY and CDR2 FYNNEI. DNA of the CDR3: TGTGCCAGCCGGGGGGGTCTCTCCAGTCCCTATAGCAATCAGCCCCAGCATTTT. Amino acid sequence: CASRGGLSSPYSNQPQHF.

V and J are TRBV2 and TRBJ2-5, with D uncertain. This CDR3 comprises 12 residues. V was cut by 2 bases and J by 5 bases, with 6 bases left in between. Germline CDR1 reads SNHLY; CDR2 reads FYNNEI. This chain's CDR3 is CASSERRETQYF. CDR3 bases: TGTGCCAGCAGTGAACGGCGGGAGACCCAGTACTTC.

The chain is built from TRBV7-8 and TRBJ1-6; 9 bases fit TRBD1. The germline CDR1 and CDR2 sequences are SGHVS and FQNEAQ. The CDR3 is 17 residues long. The ends lost 1 base at V and 8 bases at J; junction bases unmatched: 9. CDR3 coding DNA: TGTGCCAGCAGCTTAGGGGGACAGGGCTCTCCTTATTCACCCCTCCACTTT. It specifies CASSLGGQGSPYSPLHF. Full variable domain (missing parts from reference TRBV7-8 and TRBJ1-6): GAGVSQSPRYKVAKRGQDVALRCDPISGHVSLFWYQQALGQGPEFLTYFQNEAQLDKSGLPSDRFFAERPEGSVSTLKIQRTQQEDSAVYLCASSLGGQGSPYSPLHFGNGTRLTVT.

The J gene is TRBJ2-5, the V gene TRBV28, with D maybe TRBD1 (5 bases). Germline-derived CDR1 and CDR2 are MDHEN and SYDVKM. The CDR3 runs 14 residues. V dropped 6 bases and J dropped 9 bases, with 20 bases sitting between them. The DNA for the CDR3 is TGTGCCAGCAGCCCCCCGTGGCAGGGTTTGGCCCAGTACTTC. Protein: CASSPPWQGLAQYF.

The V gene is TRBV5-1, the J gene TRBJ2-7; 8 bases fit TRBD2. Trimming took 0 bases from V and 0 from J; bases not matched to a gene: 2. This CDR3 is built from 15 residues. Germline CDR1 and CDR2: SGHRS and YFSETQ. The CDR3 reads CASSLDGTSSYEQYF. As DNA, the CDR3 is TGCGCCAGCAGCTTGGACGGGACTAGCTCCTACGAGCAGTACTTC.

The gene calls are TRBV10-3 and TRBJ1-3, with D tentatively TRBD1 (6 bases). V was shortened by 1 base and J by 2 bases, with 6 bases between the two germline ends. Germline V gene lookup returns CDR1 ENHRY and CDR2 SYGVKD. The CDR3 is 14 residues long. Written as DNA, the CDR3 is TGTGCCATCAGTGAGTACAGGGCTGGAAACACCATATATTTT. Protein: CAISEYRAGNTIYF.

The rearrangement uses TRBV7-2 and TRBJ2-7, with D perhaps TRBD1 (5 bases). Germline V gene data show CDR1 as SGHTA and CDR2 as FQGNSA. The V end lost 5 bases, the J end lost 0 bases, and 17 bases lay between the germline ends. The CDR3 spans 16 residues. As DNA, the CDR3 is TGTGCCAGCAGCGGACAAGGATATAGCAGCTCCTACGAGCAGTACTTC. Residues: CASSGQGYSSSYEQYF.

The rearrangement links TRBV18 to TRBJ1-2; possibly TRBD1 for D (6 bases). V was clipped by 3 bases and J by 12 bases, with 20 bases between them. This CDR3 has 14 residues. Looked up from germline, CDR1 is KGHSH and CDR2 is LQKENI. The CDR3, as DNA: TGTGCCAGCTCACCGGTGTATTCTGGGGGCAGCCACACCTTC. Translation: CASSPVYSGGSHTF.

The rearrangement uses TRBV20-1 and TRBJ1-2, with no clear D. CDR1 DFQATT and CDR2 SNEGSKA come from the germline V gene (reference sequence). The CDR3 runs 11 residues. The V and J ends lost 8 bases and 7 bases respectively, with 14 bases between them. The CDR3 DNA follows: TGCAGTAACTCCTTTAGCAGTGGCTACACCTTC. Encoded protein: CSNSFSSGYTF.

This chain links TRBV19 with TRBJ1-2; 8 bases are a match to TRBD1. This CDR3 spans 13 amino acids. The germline CDR1 and CDR2 sequences are LNHDA and SQIVND (reference sequence). Germline trimming cut 0 bases from V and 8 bases from J; bases unmatched to any gene: 2. The CDR3 is CASSIDRGQGYTF. CDR3 sequence (DNA): TGTGCCAGTAGTATAGACAGGGGGCAAGGCTACACCTTC. The full variable domain, in which reference TRBV19 and TRBJ1-2 provide the parts outside the CDR3, is DGGITQSPKYLFRKEGQNVTLSCEQNLNHDAMYWYRQDPGQGLRLIYYSQIVNDFQKGDIAEGYSVSREKKESFPLTVTSAQKNPTAFYLCASSIDRGQGYTFGSGTRLTVV.

The rearrangement joins TRBV27 to TRBJ2-1; 7 bases fit TRBD2. Germline V CDR1 and CDR2: MNHEY, SMNVEV (reference sequence). The junction had 4 bases not matched to a gene; V was cut back by 4 bases and J by 1 base. This CDR3 is 15 amino acids long. CDR3 residues: CASSWGTKSYNEQFF. The CDR3 DNA is TGTGCCAGCAGTTGGGGGACTAAATCCTACAATGAGCAGTTCTTC.